Listed here are 13 T cell receptor beta chains from one sample, sequenced in a study of blood T cell repertoires in COVID-19. Assay used: immunoSEQ multiplex PCR; TCRdb lists only in-frame clones, some missing. Of approximately 200,000 clones in the sample, 75% to 90% were seen once. Sequenced sample: peripheral blood. Receptor source: a man aged 25 to 45 with COVID-19, enrolled during active disease.

The chain carries TRBV11-3 and TRBJ1-5; 9 bases are a match to TRBD1. CDR3 length: 16 residues. V lost 1 base to trimming and J lost 7 bases; unmatched junction nucleotides: 8. Germline V lookup: CDR1 SGHNT, CDR2 YENEEA. The CDR3 nucleotides read TGTGCCAGCAGCTTAGTGTTAGGACAGGGGTACCAGCCCCAGCATTTT. It specifies CASSLVLGQGYQPQHF.

This chain joins TRBV7-8 and TRBJ2-7; tentatively, D is TRBD2 (6 bases). V dropped 4 bases and J dropped 4 bases, with 14 bases sitting between them. Germline CDR1 SGHVS, CDR2 FQNEAQ. The CDR3 sequence is 14 residues long. The CDR3 DNA reads as TGTGCCAGCAGCTACGATTTGCGGGATTACGAGCAGTACTTC. It encodes CASSYDLRDYEQYF.

This clone occurred a few times. The rearrangement uses TRBV12-5 and TRBJ1-5; 9 nucleotides line up with TRBD1. Germline trimming cut 6 bases from V and 2 bases from J; bases unmatched to any gene: 5. CDR1 is LGHNT, CDR2 FRNRAP, per germline. The CDR3 is made up of 15 amino acids. In DNA, the CDR3 is TGTGCTAGTGGACCCCGGACAGGGGGCAATCAGCCCCAGCATTTT. Encoded protein: CASGPRTGGNQPQHF.

Notes on this clone: Other DNA sequences from this sample encode an identical CDR3 as well. The J gene is TRBJ1-3, the V gene TRBV5-4; 7 nucleotides align to TRBD1. CDR3 length: 14 amino acids. The V segment lost 4 bases and the J segment 0 bases; nucleotides outside the gene matches: 1. The germline V gene has CDR1 SGHNT and CDR2 YYREEE (reference sequence). CDR3 nucleotides: TGTGCCAGCAGCCGGACAGGCTCTGGAAACACCATATATTTT. Amino acids: CASSRTGSGNTIYF.

As DNA, the CDR3 is TGTGCCAGCAGCTTACCGGGACAGGGGGCTCGGGGTGGCTACACCTTC. Protein product: CASSLPGQGARGGYTF. V is TRBV7-9 and J is TRBJ1-2; 12 nucleotides line up with TRBD1. This CDR3 contains 16 residues. V was clipped by 2 bases and J by 7 bases; unmatched bases: 8. CDR1 and CDR2 from the germline V gene are SEHNR and FQNEAQ (reference sequence). The entire variable domain, with the rest obtained from reference TRBV7-9 and TRBJ1-2, is as follows: DTGVSQNPRHKITKRGQNVTFRCDPISEHNRLYWYRQTLGQGPEFLTYFQNEAQLEKSRLLSDRFSAERPKGSFSTLEIQRTEQGDSAMYLCASSLPGQGARGGYTFGSGTRLTVV.

The chain carries TRBV7-9 and TRBJ1-6; 7 bases are shared with TRBD1. The CDR3 has 15 residues. Losses at the gene ends were 5 bases for V and 6 bases for J; bases not matched to a gene: 7. Germline V lookup: CDR1 SEHNR, CDR2 FQNEAQ (reference sequence). The DNA for the CDR3 is TGTGCCAGCAGCCCCTCCGGGACAGTTAATTCACCCCTCCACTTT. It specifies CASSPSGTVNSPLHF.

This clone appeared a single time. V gene TRBV5-4 combines with J gene TRBJ2-1; the match to TRBD1 covers 7 bases. From germline, CDR1 is SGHNT and CDR2 YYREEE (reference sequence). CDR3 size: 15 residues. J gave up 1 base and V 3 bases, and 4 bases lay outside the gene matches. The CDR3 here is CASSSGTASYNEQFF. The CDR3 bases are TGTGCCAGCAGCTCCGGGACAGCTTCCTACAATGAGCAGTTCTTC.

This chain joins TRBV6-4 and TRBJ2-7; D not certain. The germline CDR1 and CDR2 sequences are MRHNA and SNTAGT. This CDR3 spans 12 amino acids. V gave up 10 bases and J gave up 1 base, with 11 bases separating them. For the CDR3, the DNA is TGTGCCATCCCTCCGGTGTCCTACGAGCAGTACTTC. This sequence encodes CAIPPVSYEQYF.

In regard to this clone: The same CDR3 is also encoded by other DNA sequences in this sample. CDR3 bases: TGTGCCAGCAGCCAAGGGGGCAGGGGCTATGGCTACACCTTC. It translates to CASSQGGRGYGYTF. This sequence joins TRBV3-1 (or the pseudogene TRBV3-2) and TRBJ1-2; the D gene is possibly TRBD1 (6 bases). Trimming removed 1 base at V and 4 bases at J, with 10 bases between. The CDR3 totals 14 residues. Germline V gene data show CDR1 as LGHDT and CDR2 as YNNKEL (reference sequence).

The chain has TRBV30 and TRBJ2-3; TRBD2 is a possible D gene (5 bases). The V gene's germline CDR1 is GTSNPN and CDR2 SVGIG (reference sequence). The CDR3 contains 15 residues. Trimming pared 4 bases from V and 0 bases from J, leaving 14 bases between. The CDR3: CAWKAAGTSTDTQYF. The CDR3 DNA sequence: TGTGCCTGGAAGGCGGCGGGTACTAGCACAGATACGCAGTATTTT.

The rearrangement uses TRBV30 and TRBJ1-1; D remains unclear. V gave up 2 bases and J gave up 2 bases, with 9 bases separating them. The CDR3 has 13 residues. Germline lookup yields CDR1 GTSNPN and CDR2 SVGIG (reference sequence). Written as DNA, the CDR3 is TGTGCCTGGAGTAGGCAGACAAACACTGAAGCTTTCTTT. This gives the protein CAWSRQTNTEAFF.

The J gene is TRBJ1-1, the V gene TRBV6-8; 10 bases line up with TRBD1. The CDR3 contains 16 residues. Germline CDR1 MNHGY, CDR2 SAAAGT. The ends lost 1 base at V and 3 bases at J; junction bases unmatched: 5. The CDR3 loop reads CASSYYPGTGDTEAFF. As DNA, the CDR3 is TGTGCCAGCAGTTACTACCCCGGGACAGGGGACACTGAAGCTTTCTTT.

The chain is built from TRBV5-1 and TRBJ2-7, with a tentative D call TRBD1 (6 bases). V was pared by 7 bases and J by 4 bases, with 21 bases between. CDR3 length: 15 amino acids. CDR1 is SGHRS, CDR2 YFSETQ, per germline. CDR3 DNA sequence: TGCGCCAGCTCCCTCTCGGCAGGGGCAGGATACGAGCAGTACTTC. Its protein is CASSLSAGAGYEQYF.